These 23 T cell receptor beta chains share one sample of origin, sequenced in a study of blood T cell repertoires in COVID-19. Here immunoSEQ multiplex PCR was the method, and the copy in TCRdb shows in-frame clones only, minus some. This table holds a few hundred thousand clones, 85% found once. The sequencing input was peripheral blood. The source is a woman aged 18-29 years with acute or convalescent COVID-19.

DNA for the CDR3: TGTGCCAGCAGCGTAGAAGGAGGACAGGGAGGACTCTTTGGAAACACCATATATTTT. This sequence encodes CASSVEGGQGGLFGNTIYF. The V call is TRBV9, the J call TRBJ1-3; 8 bases map to TRBD1. CDR1 is SGDLS, CDR2 YYNGEE, per germline. The CDR3 length is 19 residues. V was pared by 0 bases and J by 3 bases, with 14 bases of the junction left unmatched. The full variable domain, its missing parts supplied by reference TRBV9 and TRBJ1-3, is DSGVTQTPKHLITATGQRVTLRCSPRSGDLSVYWYQQSLDQGLQFLIQYYNGEERAKGNILERFSAQQFPDLHSELNLSSLELGDSALYFCASSVEGGQGGLFGNTIYFGEGSWLTVV.

This chain uses TRBV30 with TRBJ2-7; 9 bases match TRBD1. CDR1 GTSNPN and CDR2 SVGIG come from the germline V gene (reference sequence). This CDR3 is 13 amino acids long. V shed 0 bases, J shed 11 bases, and the junction held 8 bases outside the gene matches. CDR3 nucleotide sequence: TGTGCCTGGAGTGTACAGGGGGCCGAGCAAAAGTACTTC. Its translation is CAWSVQGAEQKYF.

The chain is built from TRBV6-1 and TRBJ1-2; TRBD1 matches 11 bases. The junction had 9 bases not matched to a gene; V was cut back by 4 bases and J by 2 bases. Per the germline V gene, CDR1 is MNHNS and CDR2 is SASEGT. The CDR3 consists of 17 residues. The CDR3 loop reads CASSGRDRGLSNYGYTF. The CDR3 DNA sequence: TGTGCCAGCAGTGGGAGGGACAGGGGGTTATCCAACTATGGCTACACCTTC.

The gene calls are TRBV2 and TRBJ1-1; TRBD1 might be the D (5 bases). CDR1 is SNHLY, CDR2 FYNNEI, per germline. Trimming left V 7 bases short and J 5 bases short, with 17 bases between. The CDR3 extends over 14 amino acids. The CDR3: CASKAGQTKTEAFF. The CDR3 region has the DNA TGTGCCAGCAAGGCTGGACAAACGAAGACTGAAGCTTTCTTT.

The V and J genes are TRBV19 and TRBJ1-1; 9 bases are shared with TRBD1. Germline V CDR1 and CDR2: LNHDA, SQIVND (reference sequence). The CDR3 runs to 14 residues. V trimming: 6 bases; J trimming: 5 bases; junction bases outside the gene matches: 7. The CDR3 sequence is CASRGLTGGTEAFF. CDR3 DNA sequence: TGTGCCAGTAGAGGGTTGACAGGGGGGACTGAAGCTTTCTTT.

The genes are TRBV19 and TRBJ1-3, with a weak D call TRBD1 (6 bases). Between the trimmed V and J ends, which lost 4 bases and 8 bases, there was a span of 12 bases. This CDR3 comprises 13 residues. Germline assignment: CDR1 LNHDA and CDR2 SQIVND (reference sequence). This CDR3 reads CASSTGDRDTIYF. In DNA form, the CDR3 reads TGTGCCAGTAGTACAGGGGATCGGGACACCATATATTTT.

The table lists this clone with a count of one. V usage is TRBV19 and J usage is TRBJ1-2; TRBD1 agrees at 7 bases. V gave up 7 bases and J gave up 1 base; unmatched junction bases: 6. The CDR3 is 14 residues long. Germline CDR1 LNHDA, CDR2 SQIVND (reference sequence). CDR3 amino acids: CASKWDSNNYGYTF. The DNA for the CDR3 is TGTGCCAGTAAGTGGGACAGTAATAACTATGGCTACACCTTC.

In DNA form, the CDR3 reads TGTGCCAGTAGCTATGGGCCATGGCAGTCGGACACCATATATTTT. Translating it yields CASSYGPWQSDTIYF. The chain combines TRBV19 with TRBJ1-3; no definite D call. From germline, CDR1 is LNHDA and CDR2 SQIVND (reference sequence). This CDR3 has 15 amino acids. Trimming pared 6 bases from V and 8 bases from J, leaving 20 bases between.

This clone has only one observation. V gene TRBV5-1 combines with J gene TRBJ1-2; 7 bases align to TRBD1. The germline CDR1 and CDR2 sequences are SGHRS and YFSETQ. The V gene end was trimmed by 4 bases and the J gene end by 2 bases; junction bases not matched to a gene: 5. The CDR3 covers 14 residues. The CDR3 DNA sequence: TGCGCCAGCAGCCTGGGACAGCCGAACTATGGCTACACCTTC. Translating it yields CASSLGQPNYGYTF.

The rearrangement joins TRBV5-1 to TRBJ2-7; 9 bases align to TRBD2. The germline V gene encodes CDR1 SGHRS and CDR2 YFSETQ. V shed 4 bases and J 3 bases; nucleotides not matched to a gene: 5. The CDR3 runs 14 residues. The CDR3 region is CASSRSSGDYEQYF. The CDR3 nucleotides read TGCGCCAGCAGCCGGTCTAGCGGGGACTACGAGCAGTACTTC. The entire variable domain, with the rest obtained from reference TRBV5-1 and TRBJ2-7, is as follows: KAGVTQTPRYLIKTRGQQVTLSCSPISGHRSVSWYQQTPGQGLQFLFEYFSETQRNKGNFPGRFSGRQFSNSRSEMNVSTLELGDSALYLCASSRSSGDYEQYFGPGTRLTVT.

The V call is TRBV29-1, the J call TRBJ2-4, with TRBD2 identical over 8 bases. Unmatched junction bases numbered 12, after V lost 7 bases and J lost 10 bases. This CDR3 comprises 13 residues. Looked up from germline, CDR1 is SQVTM and CDR2 is ANQGSEA. The CDR3 is CSAAGVGRGIQYF. The CDR3, as DNA: TGCAGCGCCGCTGGGGTCGGGAGGGGTATTCAGTACTTC.

J is TRBJ1-4 and V is TRBV4-2; D might be TRBD1 (5 bases). The CDR3 consists of 15 residues. CDR1 LGHNA and CDR2 YNFKEQ come from the germline V gene. Deletions cut 1 base from V and 4 bases from J, with 10 bases between. The CDR3 loop reads CASSQGGRSNEKLFF. CDR3 in DNA: TGTGCCAGCAGCCAAGGGGGCAGAAGTAATGAAAAACTGTTTTTT.

This clone was picked up one time. This chain uses TRBV5-1 with TRBJ2-1, with TRBD2 matching 11 bases. V shed 0 bases and J 10 bases; nucleotides not matched to a gene: 0. This CDR3 comprises 13 residues. In germline, CDR1 is SGHRS, CDR2 YFSETQ. CDR3 region: CASSLGLAGEQFF. Written as DNA, the CDR3 is TGCGCCAGCAGCTTGGGACTAGCGGGGGAGCAGTTCTTC.

The J gene is TRBJ1-1, the V gene TRBV7-9, with D possibly being TRBD1 (5 bases). Germline V gives CDR1 SEHNR, CDR2 FQNEAQ (reference sequence). The CDR3 spans 11 residues. The V end lost 7 bases, the J end lost 12 bases, and 15 bases lay between the germline ends. CDR3 bases: TGTGCCAGCACATCAGGGAAAGAAACTTTCTTT. Translated, it gives CASTSGKETFF.

CDR3 nucleotides: TGTGCCAGCAGCCGACAGGGGGCGGGTGGCGAGCAGTACTTC. Translating gives CASSRQGAGGEQYF. J is TRBJ2-7 and V is TRBV7-9; 10 nucleotides line up with TRBD1. This CDR3 is 14 amino acids long. Per the germline V gene, CDR1 is SEHNR and CDR2 is FQNEAQ (reference sequence). V lost 5 bases to trimming and J lost 6 bases; unmatched junction nucleotides: 7. Full variable domain (rest looked up from reference TRBV7-9 and TRBJ2-7): DTGVSQNPRHKITKRGQNVTFRCDPISEHNRLYWYRQTLGQGPEFLTYFQNEAQLEKSRLLSDRFSAERPKGSFSTLEIQRTEQGDSAMYLCASSRQGAGGEQYFGPGTRLTVT.

To note about this clone: Other DNA sequences from this sample encode an identical CDR3 as well. The rearrangement links TRBV28 to TRBJ1-1, with D perhaps matching TRBD1 (5 bases). V lost 3 bases to trimming and J lost 1 base, with 9 bases between them. CDR3 size: 14 residues. Germline V gives CDR1 MDHEN, CDR2 SYDVKM. The CDR3 is CASSFGGSNTEAFF. CDR3 in DNA: TGTGCCAGCAGTTTCGGGGGGTCGAACACTGAAGCTTTCTTT.

The V and J genes are TRBV13 and TRBJ2-2; D possibly corresponds to TRBD1 (6 bases). The germline CDR1 and CDR2 sequences are PRHDT and FYEKMQ (reference sequence). Trimming stripped 5 bases from V and 6 bases from J, with 10 bases between. The CDR3 totals 13 residues. The CDR3 spells CASSPYRAGELFF. In nucleotides, the CDR3 is TGTGCCAGCAGCCCGTACAGGGCCGGGGAGCTGTTTTTT.

Concerning this clone itself: Without the conserved terminal phenylalanine or tryptophan, this CDR3 likely stems from a read error. No DNA is shown, since the ends of the CDR3 on it are uncertain; the CDR3 is the one TCRdb lists. The chain uses TRBV5-1 and TRBJ2-7; the DNA was not compared with TRBD1, the D call given in the table. Germline loops: CDR1 SGHRS, CDR2 YFSETQ. A total of 12 residues make up the CDR3, ends included. The CDR3 loop reads CASSLDQGAPEL.

The chain recombines TRBV5-6 with TRBJ2-7; no clear D gene. The CDR3 is 12 residues long. Germline CDR1 is SGHDT and CDR2 is YYEEEE. Trimming left V 0 bases short and J 7 bases short, with 8 bases between. CDR3 sequence (DNA): TGTGCCAGCAGCTTGGTTGTCGGTGAGCAGTACTTC. It yields the protein CASSLVVGEQYF. Looking up the rest from reference TRBV5-6 and TRBJ2-7 gives the full variable domain: DAGVTQSPTHLIKTRGQQVTLRCSPKSGHDTVSWYQQALGQGPQFIFQYYEEEERQRGNFPDRFSGHQFPNYSSELNVNALLLGDSALYLCASSLVVGEQYFGPGTRLTVT.

This clone was recorded a few times. The rearrangement links TRBV4-1 to TRBJ1-2, with D perhaps TRBD1 (6 bases). This CDR3 has 14 amino acids. Trimming pared 3 bases from V and 4 bases from J, leaving 12 bases between. Germline V gene data show CDR1 as MGHRA and CDR2 as YSYEKL. CDR3 DNA sequence: TGCGCCAGCAGCCACCAGGGGATTTCCTATGGCTACACCTTC. This translates into CASSHQGISYGYTF.

The chain recombines TRBV10-3 with TRBJ1-1; D is undetermined. Germline CDR1 is ENHRY and CDR2 is SYGVKD. Between the trimmed V and J ends, which lost 0 bases and 2 bases, there was a span of 4 bases. This CDR3 has 13 amino acids. For the CDR3, the DNA is TGTGCCATCAGTGAGTCAGCCAACACTGAAGCTTTCTTT. Translation gives CAISESANTEAFF.

In its sample, this clone was seen a few times. The genes are TRBV25-1 and TRBJ2-7; 10 nucleotides match TRBD2. Germline CDR1 reads MGHDK; CDR2 reads SYGVNS. The CDR3 is 13 amino acids. J was trimmed by 3 bases and V by 6 bases; bases with no gene match: 2. In DNA form, the CDR3 reads TGTGCCAGCAGACCTAGCGGGAGCTACGAGCAGTACTTC. Translating gives CASRPSGSYEQYF.

The V and J genes are TRBV9 and TRBJ1-1, with 10 bases lining up with TRBD1. This CDR3 has 16 residues. Losses at the gene ends were 0 bases for V and 3 bases for J; bases not matched to a gene: 5. CDR1 is SGDLS, CDR2 YYNGEE, per germline. CDR3 residues: CASSVGQGAGYTEAFF. For the CDR3, the DNA is TGTGCCAGCAGCGTAGGACAGGGGGCAGGATACACTGAAGCTTTCTTT. The variable domain in full, with the rest retrieved from reference TRBV9 and TRBJ1-1, is DSGVTQTPKHLITATGQRVTLRCSPRSGDLSVYWYQQSLDQGLQFLIQYYNGEERAKGNILERFSAQQFPDLHSELNLSSLELGDSALYFCASSVGQGAGYTEAFFGQGTRLTVV.